These 5 T cell receptor beta chains originate from one sample sequenced in a study of tumor-infiltrating lymphocytes in primary liver carcinoma. Germline DNA was also extracted, and blood RNA derived from unsorted whole blood. From around 0.5 ug of total RNA, TCR beta-specific cDNA was reverse-transcribed using a constant-region primer. Library construction for TCR beta comprised three nested multiplex PCR rounds performed with slightly modified ARM-PCR. The first two PCR rounds, around 10 cycles each, used TRBV1-TRBV30 forward primers and a C-beta reverse primer. TCRdb used MiXCR to reprocess the multiplex PCR reads, holding one entry per CDR3 protein. The sample lists approximately 300,000 distinct CDR3 sequences; less than 75% were seen once. Sequenced input: peripheral blood. The source is a middle-aged man with primary liver carcinoma and hepatitis B virus infection.

The rearrangement links TRBV4-2 to TRBJ2-7; TRBD1 might be the D (5 bases). V was clipped by 5 bases and J by 0 bases, with 11 bases between them. The CDR3 has 14 residues. Germline V gene sequence: CDR1 LGHNA, CDR2 YNFKEQ. For the CDR3, the DNA is TGTGCCAGCAGCATTAGCAGGGTCTCCTACGAGCAGTACTTC. The encoded protein is CASSISRVSYEQYF.

In this sample, this clonotype turned up once. At one boundary the junction diverges from the germline segment, which might be a read error. The chain carries TRBV29-1 and TRBJ1-1; tentatively, D is TRBD1 (6 bases). The CDR3 is made up of 12 amino acids. Germline CDR1 and CDR2: SQVTM and ANQGSEA. The CDR3 spells CRVITGGTETFF. DNA of the CDR3: TGCAGGGTGATAACGGGGGGCACTGAAACTTTCTTT.

Concerning this clonotype: A read error may account for a junction end that differs from germline. This chain uses TRBV12-3 or TRBV12-4 with TRBJ2-6; D perhaps matches TRBD2 (7 bases). This CDR3 contains 15 residues. The CDR3 is CVSRRGGRGANILTF. CDR3 nucleotides: TGTGTCAGCAGAAGAGGGGGACGGGGGGCCAACATCCTGACTTTC.

This clonotype has more than one count but fewer than ten. The germline gene is not matched at one end of the junction; a read error may be the cause. This chain uses TRBV6-2 or TRBV6-3 with TRBJ2-5; tentatively, D is TRBD1 or TRBD2 (5 bases each). The CDR3 is made up of 14 amino acids. From germline, CDR1 is MNHEY and CDR2 SVGEGT. The DNA of the CDR3 is TGTGCCGGCAGTAAGGGACGCCCGGGGGAGACCCAGTACTTC. Its protein is CAGSKGRPGETQYF.

Regarding this clonotype: A read error may explain this, as a much larger clone is one base away. The chain employs TRBV7-9 and TRBJ2-2; D possibly corresponds to TRBD1 (5 bases). The CDR3 consists of 15 residues. In germline, CDR1 is SEHNR, CDR2 FQNEAQ (reference sequence). V lost 4 bases and J lost 5, with 14 bases in between. The CDR3: CASSSDMGRTGELFF. The CDR3 nucleotides read TGTGCCAGCAGCTCGGACATGGGGCGAACCGGGGAGCTGTTTTTT.